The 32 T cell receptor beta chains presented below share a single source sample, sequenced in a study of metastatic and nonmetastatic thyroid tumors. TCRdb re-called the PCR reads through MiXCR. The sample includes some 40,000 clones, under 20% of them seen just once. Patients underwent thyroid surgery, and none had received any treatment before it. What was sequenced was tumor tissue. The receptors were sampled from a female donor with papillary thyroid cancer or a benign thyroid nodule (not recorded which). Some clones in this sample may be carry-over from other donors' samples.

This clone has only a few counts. The DNA for the CDR3 is TGTGCCAGCAGTACAGGACAGGGTGGAGGCTACACCTTC. Residues: CASSTGQGGGYTF. The rearrangement links TRBV12-3 or TRBV12-4 to TRBJ1-2, with 8 nucleotides matching TRBD1. The junction had 7 bases not matched to a gene; V was cut back by 5 bases and J by 8 bases. The CDR3 extends over 13 amino acids.

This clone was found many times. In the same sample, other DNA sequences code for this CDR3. CDR3 protein: CAWSLGNTIYF. For the CDR3, the DNA is TGTGCCTGGAGCCTCGGTAACACCATATATTTT. This chain uses TRBV30 with TRBJ1-3, with D unresolved. CDR3 length: 11 residues. V gave up 3 bases and J gave up 7 bases, with 7 bases separating them. Germline V gene sequence: CDR1 GTSNPN, CDR2 SVGIG (reference sequence).

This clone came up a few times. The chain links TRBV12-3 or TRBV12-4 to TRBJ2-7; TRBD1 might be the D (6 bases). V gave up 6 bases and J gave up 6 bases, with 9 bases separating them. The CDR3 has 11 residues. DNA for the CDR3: TGTGCCAGCAGCTCCAGGGGCGAGCAGTACTTC. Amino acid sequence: CASSSRGEQYF.

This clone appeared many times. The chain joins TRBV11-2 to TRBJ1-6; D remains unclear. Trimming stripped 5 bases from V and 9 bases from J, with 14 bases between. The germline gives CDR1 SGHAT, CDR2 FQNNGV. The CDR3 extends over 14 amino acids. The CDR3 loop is CASSLAVLTSPLHF. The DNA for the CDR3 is TGTGCCAGCAGCCTCGCAGTCCTAACTTCACCCCTCCACTTT. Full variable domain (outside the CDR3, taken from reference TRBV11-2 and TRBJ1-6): EAGVAQSPRYKIIEKRQSVAFWCNPISGHATLYWYQQILGQGPKLLIQFQNNGVVDDSQLPKDRFSAERLKGVDSTLKIQPAKLEDSAVYLCASSLAVLTSPLHFGNGTRLTVT.

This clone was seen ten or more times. The CDR3 loop reads CASSPVLEETQYF. CDR3 nucleotides: TGTGCCAGCTCACCAGTTCTGGAAGAGACCCAGTACTTC. The chain is built from TRBV18 and TRBJ2-5; D is unresolved. CDR1 KGHSH and CDR2 LQKENI come from the germline V gene. Between the trimmed V and J ends, which lost 2 bases and 3 bases, there was a span of 7 bases. CDR3 size: 13 residues.

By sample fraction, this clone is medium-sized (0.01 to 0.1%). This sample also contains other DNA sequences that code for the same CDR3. The CDR3 coding sequence is TGTGCCAGTAGACCCAGGGACAGGGGTGAGATGAACACTGAAGCTTTCTTT. It specifies CASRPRDRGEMNTEAFF. This rearrangement joins TRBV19 to TRBJ1-1, with 10 bases lining up with TRBD1. The CDR3 sequence is 17 residues long. Germline lookup yields CDR1 LNHDA and CDR2 SQIVND (reference sequence). V trimming: 6 bases; J trimming: 0 bases; junction bases outside the gene matches: 10. Combining the CDR3 with reference TRBV19 and TRBJ1-1 gives the whole variable domain DGGITQSPKYLFRKEGQNVTLSCEQNLNHDAMYWYRQDPGQGLRLIYYSQIVNDFQKGDIAEGYSVSREKKESFPLTVTSAQKNPTAFYLCASRPRDRGEMNTEAFFGQGTRLTVV.

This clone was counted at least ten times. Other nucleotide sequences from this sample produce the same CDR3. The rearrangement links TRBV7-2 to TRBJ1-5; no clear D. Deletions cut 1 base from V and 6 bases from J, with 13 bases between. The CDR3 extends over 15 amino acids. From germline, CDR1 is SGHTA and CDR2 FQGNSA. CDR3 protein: CASSLVRQAGQPQHF. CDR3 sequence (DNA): TGTGCCAGCAGCTTAGTGCGGCAGGCGGGTCAGCCCCAGCATTTT. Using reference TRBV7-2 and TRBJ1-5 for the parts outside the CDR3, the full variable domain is GAGVSQSPSNKVTEKGKDVELRCDPISGHTALYWYRQSLGQGLEFLIYFQGNSAPDKSGLPSDRFSAERTGGSVSTLTIQRTQQEDSAVYLCASSLVRQAGQPQHFGDGTRLSIL.

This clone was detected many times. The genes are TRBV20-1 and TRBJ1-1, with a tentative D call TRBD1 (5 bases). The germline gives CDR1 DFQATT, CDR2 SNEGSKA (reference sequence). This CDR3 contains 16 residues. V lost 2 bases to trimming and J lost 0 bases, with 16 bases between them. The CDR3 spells CSARSPGGFMNTEAFF. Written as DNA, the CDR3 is TGCAGTGCTAGATCCCCCGGGGGGTTTATGAACACTGAAGCTTTCTTT.

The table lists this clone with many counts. CDR3 region: CASSEWYNSPLHF. Written as DNA, the CDR3 is TGTGCCAGCAGTGAATGGTATAATTCACCCCTCCACTTT. The chain employs TRBV25-1 and TRBJ1-6; D unresolved. This CDR3 region has 13 residues. V was cut by 1 base and J by 4 bases, with 2 bases left in between. CDR1 and CDR2 (germline): MGHDK, SYGVNS.

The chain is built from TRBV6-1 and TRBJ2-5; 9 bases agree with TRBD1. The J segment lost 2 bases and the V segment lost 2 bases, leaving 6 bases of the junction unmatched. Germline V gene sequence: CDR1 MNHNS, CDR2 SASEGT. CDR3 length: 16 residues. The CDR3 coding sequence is TGTGCCAGCAGTGAATCAGCCGGGACAGGGCAAGAGACCCAGTACTTC. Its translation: CASSESAGTGQETQYF.

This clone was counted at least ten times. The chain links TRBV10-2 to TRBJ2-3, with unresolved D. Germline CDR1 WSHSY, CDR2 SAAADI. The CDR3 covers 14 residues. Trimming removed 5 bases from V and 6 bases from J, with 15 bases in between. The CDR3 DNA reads TGCGCCAGCAGTAGTCAGTCGTTAAGGGATACGCAGTATTTT. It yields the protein CASSSQSLRDTQYF.

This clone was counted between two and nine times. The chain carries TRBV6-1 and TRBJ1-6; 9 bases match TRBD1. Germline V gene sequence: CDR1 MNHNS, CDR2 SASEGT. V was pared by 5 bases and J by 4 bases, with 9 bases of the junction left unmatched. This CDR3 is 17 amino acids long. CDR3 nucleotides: TGTGCCAGCAGTCGAGGACAGGGGTCTCGTTATAATTCACCCCTCCACTTT. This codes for CASSRGQGSRYNSPLHF.

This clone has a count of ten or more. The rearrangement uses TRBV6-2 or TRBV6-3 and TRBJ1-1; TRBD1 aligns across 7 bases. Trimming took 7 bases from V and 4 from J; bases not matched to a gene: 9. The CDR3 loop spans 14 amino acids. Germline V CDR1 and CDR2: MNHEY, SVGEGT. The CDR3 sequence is CASNRQGQSTEAFF. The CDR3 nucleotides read TGTGCCAGCAACCGACAGGGTCAGAGCACTGAAGCTTTCTTT.

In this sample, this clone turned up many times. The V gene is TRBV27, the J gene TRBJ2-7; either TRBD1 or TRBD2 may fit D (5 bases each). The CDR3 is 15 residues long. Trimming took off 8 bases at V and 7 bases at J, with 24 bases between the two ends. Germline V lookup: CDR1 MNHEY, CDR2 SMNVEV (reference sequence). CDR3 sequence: CASGEAGKGGGEQYF. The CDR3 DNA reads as TGTGCCAGCGGAGAAGCAGGGAAGGGTGGGGGAGAGCAGTACTTC.

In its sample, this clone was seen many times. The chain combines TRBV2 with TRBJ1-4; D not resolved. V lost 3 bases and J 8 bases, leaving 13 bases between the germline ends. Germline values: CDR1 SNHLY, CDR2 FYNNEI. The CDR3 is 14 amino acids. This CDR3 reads CASSDDRREEKLFF. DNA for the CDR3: TGTGCCAGCAGTGATGATAGGCGTGAGGAAAAACTGTTTTTT.

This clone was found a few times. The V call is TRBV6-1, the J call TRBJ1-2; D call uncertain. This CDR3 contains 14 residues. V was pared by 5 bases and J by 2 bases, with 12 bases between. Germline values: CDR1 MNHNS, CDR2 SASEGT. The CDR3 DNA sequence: TGTGCCAGCAGTCATCGGGCATGGAACTATGGCTACACCTTC. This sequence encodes CASSHRAWNYGYTF.

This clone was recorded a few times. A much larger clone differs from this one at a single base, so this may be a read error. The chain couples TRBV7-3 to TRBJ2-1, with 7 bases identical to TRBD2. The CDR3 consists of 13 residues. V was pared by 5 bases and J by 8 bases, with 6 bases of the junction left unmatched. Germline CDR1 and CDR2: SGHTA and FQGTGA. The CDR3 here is CASSHGLVDEQFF. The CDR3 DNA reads TGTGCCAGCAGCCATGGACTAGTCGATGAGCAGTTCTTC.

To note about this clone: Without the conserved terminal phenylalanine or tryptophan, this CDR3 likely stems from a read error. The CDR3 protein is CASSWIQYTGELFL. Written as DNA, the CDR3 is TGCGCCAGCAGCTGGATACAATACACCGGGGAGCTGTTTCTT. J is TRBJ2-2 and V is TRBV5-1, with D unresolved. The length of the CDR3 is 14 residues. V gave up 3 bases and J gave up 3 bases, with 9 bases separating them. The germline gives CDR1 SGHRS, CDR2 YFSETQ.

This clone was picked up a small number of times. The CDR3 spells CASSERLEWGEQYF. CDR3 DNA: TGCGCCAGCAGTGAGCGTCTGGAGTGGGGCGAGCAGTACTTC. The J gene is TRBJ2-7, the V gene TRBV10-1; D not certain. In germline, CDR1 is WNHNN, CDR2 SYGVQD (reference sequence). V shed 2 bases and J shed 6 bases, with 14 bases lying between them. The CDR3 length is 14 residues.

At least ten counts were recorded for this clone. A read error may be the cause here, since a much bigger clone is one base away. CDR3 region: CAIILGGGSYNSPLHF. As DNA, the CDR3 is TGTGCCATCATCCTGGGAGGTGGCTCCTATAATTCACCCCTCCACTTT. The chain employs TRBV10-3 and TRBJ1-6; D ambiguous. Germline-derived CDR1 and CDR2 are ENHRY and SYGVKD. V was pared by 7 bases and J by 0 bases, with 13 bases between. The CDR3 loop spans 16 amino acids.

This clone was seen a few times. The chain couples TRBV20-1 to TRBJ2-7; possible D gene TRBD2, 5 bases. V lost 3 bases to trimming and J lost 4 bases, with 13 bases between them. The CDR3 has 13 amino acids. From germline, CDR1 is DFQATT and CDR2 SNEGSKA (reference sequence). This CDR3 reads CSASTAAEYEQYF. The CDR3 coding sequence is TGCAGTGCTAGTACAGCGGCAGAGTACGAGCAGTACTTC.

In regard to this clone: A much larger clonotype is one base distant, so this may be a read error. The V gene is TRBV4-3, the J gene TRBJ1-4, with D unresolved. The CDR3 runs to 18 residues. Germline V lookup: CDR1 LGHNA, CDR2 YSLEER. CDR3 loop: CANSQDKVSEPSGEKLFF. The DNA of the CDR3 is TGCGCCAACAGCCAAGATAAGGTGAGCGAACCTTCGGGTGAAAAACTGTTTTTT.

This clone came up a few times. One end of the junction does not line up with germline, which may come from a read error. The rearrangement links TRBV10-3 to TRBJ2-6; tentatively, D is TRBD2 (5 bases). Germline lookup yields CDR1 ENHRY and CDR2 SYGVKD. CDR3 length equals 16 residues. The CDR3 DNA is TGTGCAATCAGCGGACCCTCGGCCTATGGGGCCAACGTCCTGACTTTC. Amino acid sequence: CAISGPSAYGANVLTF.

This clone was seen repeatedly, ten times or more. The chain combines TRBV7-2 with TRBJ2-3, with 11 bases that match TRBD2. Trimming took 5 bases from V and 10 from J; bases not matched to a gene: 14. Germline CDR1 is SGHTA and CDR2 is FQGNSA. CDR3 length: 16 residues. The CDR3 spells CASSLRGLAGGPAQYF. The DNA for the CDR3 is TGTGCCAGCAGCCTCCGTGGATTAGCGGGAGGGCCGGCGCAGTATTTT.

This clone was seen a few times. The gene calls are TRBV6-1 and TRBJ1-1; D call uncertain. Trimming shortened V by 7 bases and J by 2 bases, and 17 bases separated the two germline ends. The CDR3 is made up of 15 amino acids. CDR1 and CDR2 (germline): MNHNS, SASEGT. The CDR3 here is CASIRARVENTEAFF. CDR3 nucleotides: TGTGCCAGCATCCGGGCCCGAGTTGAAAACACTGAAGCTTTCTTT.

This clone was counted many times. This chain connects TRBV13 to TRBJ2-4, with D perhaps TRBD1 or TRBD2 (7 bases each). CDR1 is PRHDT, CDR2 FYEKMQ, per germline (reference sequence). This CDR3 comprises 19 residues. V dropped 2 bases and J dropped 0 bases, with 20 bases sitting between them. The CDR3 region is CASSLKYGGTDIAKNIQYF. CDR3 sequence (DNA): TGTGCCAGCAGCTTAAAGTACGGGGGGACAGATATAGCCAAAAACATTCAGTACTTC.

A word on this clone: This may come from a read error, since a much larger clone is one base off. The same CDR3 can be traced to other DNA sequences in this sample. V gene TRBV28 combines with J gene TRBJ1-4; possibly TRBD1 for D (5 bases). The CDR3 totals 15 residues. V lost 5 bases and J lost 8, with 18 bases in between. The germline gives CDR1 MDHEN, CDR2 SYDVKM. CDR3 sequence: CASSEGQRGYEKLFF. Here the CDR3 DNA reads TGTGCCAGCAGTGAGGGTCAGCGGGGGTACGAAAAACTGTTTTTT.

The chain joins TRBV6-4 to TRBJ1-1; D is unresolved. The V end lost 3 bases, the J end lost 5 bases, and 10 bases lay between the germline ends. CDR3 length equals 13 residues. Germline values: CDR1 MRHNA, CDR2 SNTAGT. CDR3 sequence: CASSESEVTEAFF. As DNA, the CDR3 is TGTGCCAGCAGTGAATCCGAGGTTACTGAAGCTTTCTTT.

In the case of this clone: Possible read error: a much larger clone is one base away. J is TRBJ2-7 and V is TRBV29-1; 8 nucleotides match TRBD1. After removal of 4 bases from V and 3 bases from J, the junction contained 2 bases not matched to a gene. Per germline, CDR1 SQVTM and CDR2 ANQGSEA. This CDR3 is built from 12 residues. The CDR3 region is CSVVDRVYEQYF. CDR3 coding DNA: TGCAGCGTTGTGGACAGGGTCTACGAGCAGTACTTC.

CDR3: CASSSSRCYEQYF. CDR3 DNA: TGTGCCAGCAGCTCCTCGAGGTGCTACGAGCAGTACTTC. V is TRBV7-2 and J is TRBJ2-7; no definite D call. Germline values: CDR1 SGHTA, CDR2 FQGNSA. The CDR3 loop spans 13 amino acids. V dropped 4 bases and J dropped 3 bases, with 10 bases sitting between them.

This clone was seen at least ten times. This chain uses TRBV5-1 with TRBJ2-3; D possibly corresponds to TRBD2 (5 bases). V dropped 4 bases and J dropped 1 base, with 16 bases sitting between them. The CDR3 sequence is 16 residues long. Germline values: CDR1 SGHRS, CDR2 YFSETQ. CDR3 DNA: TGCGCCAGCAGCCCCGTTGTGGGAGTGGGCACAGATACGCAGTATTTT. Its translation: CASSPVVGVGTDTQYF.

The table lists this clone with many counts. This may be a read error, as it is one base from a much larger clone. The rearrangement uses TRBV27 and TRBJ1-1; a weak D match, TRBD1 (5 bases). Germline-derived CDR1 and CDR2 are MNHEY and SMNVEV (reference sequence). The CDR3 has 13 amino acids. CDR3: CASSWDFLTEASF. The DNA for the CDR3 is TGTGCCAGCAGTTGGGACTTTTTAACTGAAGCTTCCTTT.